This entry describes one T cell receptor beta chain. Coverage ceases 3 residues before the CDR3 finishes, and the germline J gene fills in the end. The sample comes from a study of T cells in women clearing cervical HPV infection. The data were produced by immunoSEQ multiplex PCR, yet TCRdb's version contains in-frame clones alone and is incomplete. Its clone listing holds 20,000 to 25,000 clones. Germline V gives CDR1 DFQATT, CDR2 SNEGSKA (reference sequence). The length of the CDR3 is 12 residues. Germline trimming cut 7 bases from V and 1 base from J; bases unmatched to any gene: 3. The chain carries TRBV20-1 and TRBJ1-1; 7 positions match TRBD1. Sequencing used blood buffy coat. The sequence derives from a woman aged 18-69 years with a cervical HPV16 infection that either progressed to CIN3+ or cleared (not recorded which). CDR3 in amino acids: CSVRTGNTEAFF. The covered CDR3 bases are TGCAGTGTAAGGACAGGGAACACTGAA.